This TCR beta chain comes out of a study of graft-versus-host responses after intestinal transplantation. Whole-study results and caveats: Declining HvG levels early post-transplant were linked to peak circulating GvH clone levels. Investigators detected GvH clones in recipient marrow, with some emerging earlier in ileum or blood. Individuals carrying graft-donor T cell macrochimerism showed high graft-versus-host to host-versus-graft clonal ratios in allografts.

Data came from immunoSEQ multiplex PCR; TCRdb stores just in-frame clones and leaves some out. The sample gives some 70,000 clones, around nine tenths of which show up once; roughly 6.3% is in the top ten. Concerning this clone itself: The antigen is undetermined.

Here the sequenced sample was bone marrow, taken roughly 110 weeks after intestinal transplantation. The TCR comes from a human patient who received an intestinal transplant, so some T cells may come from the graft donor.

The CDR3 sequence is CATGFTEAFF. The CDR3 region has the DNA TGTGCCACGGGTTTCACTGAAGCTTTCTTT. The rearrangement joins TRBV19 to TRBJ1-1, with D hard to call. This CDR3 comprises 10 residues. Germline V lookup: CDR1 LNHDA, CDR2 SQIVND (reference sequence). Trimming shortened V by 10 bases and J by 4 bases, and 7 bases separated the two germline ends.